Included here is one T cell receptor (beta chain) sequence, with context. Its antigen is unknown. Clones were sequenced by immunoSEQ multiplex PCR, and TCRdb holds only the in-frame ones, with some missing. The sample holds around 150,000 clones; roughly 92% are singletons and the top ten take under 0.4%. The data derive from a study of OX40 agonist ivuxolimab in advanced cancers. The overall study: It was permissible to have had prior anti-PD-1, anti-PD-L1 or anti-CTLA-4 therapy, and approximately 41% had some. Of the patients, three showed partial responses, one with hepatocellular carcinoma and two with cutaneous melanoma. General study results and limits: In CD8+ T cells, expanded clones were on average more numerous than in CD4+. In a subset of nonresponders, normalized T-cell clonal expansion was also low.

V shed 1 base, J shed 8 bases, and the junction held 16 bases outside the gene matches. The CDR3 is 17 residues long. Germline values: CDR1 LGHNA, CDR2 YNFKEQ. This chain uses TRBV4-2 with TRBJ1-2; 7 bases are shared with TRBD1. The clonotype comes from an adult with an advanced solid tumor such as melanoma, head and neck, liver or kidney cancer. The material was CD4+ or CD8+ T cells sorted from blood, obtained in a trial of the OX40 agonist ivuxolimab. CDR3 sequence (DNA): TGTGCCAGCAGCCAAGGGACGAGACGGGAGGGGGCGCGGGGCTACACCTTC. Its translation is CASSQGTRREGARGYTF.